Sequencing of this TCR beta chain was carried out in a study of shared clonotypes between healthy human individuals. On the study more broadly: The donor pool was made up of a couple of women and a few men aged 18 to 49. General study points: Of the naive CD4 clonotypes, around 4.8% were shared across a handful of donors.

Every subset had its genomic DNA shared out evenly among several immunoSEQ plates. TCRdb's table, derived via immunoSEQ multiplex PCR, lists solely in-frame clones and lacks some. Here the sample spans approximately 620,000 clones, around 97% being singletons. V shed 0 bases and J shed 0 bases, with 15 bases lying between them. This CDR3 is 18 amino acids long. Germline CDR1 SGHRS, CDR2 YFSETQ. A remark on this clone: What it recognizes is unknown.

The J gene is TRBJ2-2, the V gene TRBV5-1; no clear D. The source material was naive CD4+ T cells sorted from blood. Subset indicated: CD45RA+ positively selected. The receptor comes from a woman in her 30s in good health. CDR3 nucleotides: TGCGCCAGCAGCTTGGCCGTTCGCAGGACCTCGAACACCGGGGAGCTGTTTTTT. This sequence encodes CASSLAVRRTSNTGELFF.